Below are 13 T cell receptor beta chains sequenced from a single sample in a study of blood T cell repertoires in COVID-19 (dated by TCRdb to about 2020). Receptors were amplified or captured by the immunoSEQ multiplex PCR assay. This immuneACCESS table, as held by TCRdb, lists in-frame sequences with V and J called but not all clones. Of the missing ones, under half trace to an unresolved V gene in checked studies; the others have no known cause. This sample has about 250,000 clones in its table, and about nine tenths of those were observed once. The ten largest clonotypes hold roughly 6.3% of the sample. The sequenced sample was PBMCs or T cells enriched from blood (not recorded which). The source of these receptors is a woman in her twenties or thirties with acute COVID-19.

This chain uses TRBV28 with TRBJ2-7, with D possibly TRBD1 on 5 matching bases. Trimming removed 4 bases from V and 0 bases from J, with 19 bases in between. Germline values: CDR1 MDHEN, CDR2 SYDVKM. The CDR3 totals 17 residues. This CDR3 reads CASSSPQRQHFSYEQYF. CDR3 coding DNA: TGTGCCAGCAGTTCACCGCAACGACAGCATTTCTCCTACGAGCAGTACTTC. Full variable domain (remainder filled in from reference TRBV28 and TRBJ2-7): DVKVTQSSRYLVKRTGEKVFLECVQDMDHENMFWYRQDPGLGLRLIYFSYDVKMKEKGDIPEGYSVSREKKERFSLILESASTNQTSMYLCASSSPQRQHFSYEQYFGPGTRLTVT.

This chain links TRBV5-1 with TRBJ2-2; 7 bases agree with TRBD1. From germline, CDR1 is SGHRS and CDR2 YFSETQ. This CDR3 spans 14 amino acids. The junction had 8 bases not matched to a gene; V was cut back by 4 bases and J by 8 bases. The CDR3 DNA is TGCGCCAGCAGCCCTGACAGGGCCCTTGGGGAGCTGTTTTTT. Protein sequence: CASSPDRALGELFF.

This clone was detected a few times. The chain links TRBV18 to TRBJ1-5; D call uncertain. V was clipped by 5 bases and J by 9 bases, with 14 bases between them. The CDR3 is 13 amino acids. Germline values: CDR1 KGHSH, CDR2 LQKENI. CDR3 sequence reads: CASSDLRDGPQHF. In nucleotides, the CDR3 is TGTGCCAGCTCAGACCTCCGGGATGGGCCCCAGCATTTT.

The chain employs TRBV19 and TRBJ2-7; 7 bases fit TRBD1. The CDR3 has 15 amino acids. In germline, CDR1 is LNHDA, CDR2 SQIVND (reference sequence). Trimming removed 8 bases from V and 2 bases from J; junction bases left unmatched: 12. The DNA of the CDR3 is TGTGCCAGTTCGGAATGGACAGGCCCTACCTACGAGCAGTACTTC. This encodes CASSEWTGPTYEQYF.

The chain couples TRBV9 to TRBJ2-1; no clear D. CDR1 and CDR2 (germline): SGDLS, YYNGEE. V lost 0 bases and J lost 6, with 10 bases in between. CDR3 length: 14 amino acids. CDR3: CASSVGRNGNEQFF. CDR3 DNA sequence: TGTGCCAGCAGCGTAGGAAGAAACGGCAATGAGCAGTTCTTC.

This sequence joins TRBV19 and TRBJ1-5; TRBD1 might be the D (6 bases). Germline V gene lookup returns CDR1 LNHDA and CDR2 SQIVND (reference sequence). The CDR3 spans 16 residues. V was pared by 10 bases and J by 3 bases, with 22 bases between. This chain's CDR3 is CATSISGGQPNQPQHF. Written as DNA, the CDR3 is TGTGCCACCTCAATATCGGGTGGACAGCCCAATCAGCCCCAGCATTTT.

In its sample, this clone was seen a few times. V gene TRBV9 combines with J gene TRBJ1-4; no clear D gene. Germline V lookup: CDR1 SGDLS, CDR2 YYNGEE. V dropped 1 base and J dropped 0 bases, with 4 bases sitting between them. The length of the CDR3 is 14 residues. The DNA of the CDR3 is TGTGCCAGCAGCGTAACACCAACTAATGAAAAACTGTTTTTT. This encodes CASSVTPTNEKLFF.

The gene calls are TRBV15 and TRBJ1-5; D is possibly TRBD1 (5 bases). The germline V and J ends were trimmed by 2 bases and 0 bases, with 11 bases remaining between them. The CDR3 runs to 16 residues. CDR1 is LNHNV, CDR2 YYDKDF, per germline (reference sequence). CDR3 protein: CATSRLLTDSNQPQHF. In nucleotides, the CDR3 is TGTGCCACCAGCAGACTTTTGACAGATAGCAATCAGCCCCAGCATTTT.

This rearrangement joins TRBV5-4 to TRBJ2-5, with a weak D call TRBD2 (7 bases). This CDR3 contains 15 residues. Germline-derived CDR1 and CDR2 are SGHNT and YYREEE (reference sequence). Trimming shortened V by 2 bases and J by 7 bases, and 18 bases separated the two germline ends. CDR3 DNA sequence: TGTGCCAGCAGCTTCGGGGGGCCGGGGGATGTGACCCAGTACTTC. Encoded protein: CASSFGGPGDVTQYF. The variable domain in full, completed from reference TRBV5-4 and TRBJ2-5, reads ETGVTQSPTHLIKTRGQQVTLRCSSQSGHNTVSWYQQALGQGPQFIFQYYREEENGRGNFPPRFSGLQFPNYSSELNVNALELDDSALYLCASSFGGPGDVTQYFGPGTRLLVL.

V and J are TRBV7-3 and TRBJ1-6; D is unresolved. Germline loops: CDR1 SGHTA, CDR2 FQGTGA. V gave up 0 bases and J gave up 10 bases, with 13 bases separating them. This CDR3 has 15 amino acids. This chain's CDR3 is CASSLTGDPGSPLHF. The CDR3 DNA reads as TGTGCCAGCAGCTTAACGGGAGACCCAGGCTCACCCCTCCACTTT.

The chain has TRBV2 and TRBJ2-3; perhaps TRBD1 as D (5 bases). CDR1 and CDR2 (germline): SNHLY, FYNNEI. V lost 7 bases to trimming and J lost 2 bases, with 22 bases between them. There are 17 residues in the CDR3. CDR3 nucleotide sequence: TGTGCCAGCATCCAACCCCCAGGGCGAGGTATCACAGATACGCAGTATTTT. Its translation: CASIQPPGRGITDTQYF.

The genes are TRBV7-9 and TRBJ1-4, with D perhaps TRBD1 (5 bases). The CDR3 length is 14 residues. V was trimmed by 1 base and J by 4 bases, leaving 7 bases between them. CDR1 SEHNR and CDR2 FQNEAQ come from the germline V gene (reference sequence). CDR3 sequence: CASSLGQLNEKLFF. DNA for the CDR3: TGTGCCAGCAGCTTAGGACAGCTTAATGAAAAACTGTTTTTT.

This chain links TRBV19 with TRBJ2-5, with a possible D match to TRBD1 (5 bases). V was trimmed by 5 bases and J by 2 bases, leaving 9 bases between them. Germline V CDR1 and CDR2: LNHDA, SQIVND (reference sequence). This CDR3 comprises 13 residues. CDR3 sequence reads: CASSAGKQETQYF. CDR3 bases: TGTGCCAGTAGTGCAGGGAAACAAGAGACCCAGTACTTC.